This T cell receptor beta chain came from a study of metastatic and nonmetastatic thyroid tumors. The study's findings and limits: When malignant thyroid tumors were compared with benign nodules, TCR beta diversity was reportedly significantly higher in the malignant tumors. This held in both blood and tumor samples.

All patients were treatment-naive before thyroid surgery. V lost 5 bases to trimming and J lost 0 bases; unmatched junction nucleotides: 6. Germline V gives CDR1 LGHDT, CDR2 YNNKEL (reference sequence). The CDR3 contains 16 residues. This clone was recorded at least ten times. The antigen remains unidentified. Per the original data handling: Differences in CDR3 between clinicopathological groups were drawn on to build a classifier intended to discriminate distant-metastatic papillary thyroid cancer patients. TCRdb ran MiXCR on the PCR reads. The authors' filters were not applied to this entry. The data hold more than 25,000 clones, with roughly 24% observed a single time.

What was sequenced was blood. This sequence joins TRBV3-1 and TRBJ2-3, with 9 bases lining up with TRBD1. This sequence originates from a female donor with papillary thyroid cancer or a benign thyroid nodule (not recorded which). Some clones in this sample may be carry-over from other donors' samples. As DNA, the CDR3 is TGTGCCAGCAGCAGGGGACAGGGCGGTAGCACAGATACGCAGTATTTT. It yields the protein CASSRGQGGSTDTQYF.